These 28 T cell receptor beta chains came from one sample sequenced in a study of blood T cells in healthy people across ages (dated by TCRdb to 2013 to 2016). Libraries were made using 5' RACE. The instrument given in TCRdb is Illumina HiSeq 2500. The second PCR ran for about 7 to 11 cycles and used a J-beta primer mix along with a sample-barcoded 5' primer. The public reads were reprocessed in TCRdb via fastp at Q25 and MiXCR, keeping in-frame beta chains. Each entry is one CDR3 protein sequence, shown with its most common DNA and genes. The sample table records about a million distinct CDR3 sequences; roughly 51% of these occur just once. Of the sample, 20% to 25% falls within the top ten clones. The source material was blood. The receptors here all came from a woman aged 60-75 years in good health.

This chain links TRBV6-2 or TRBV6-3 with TRBJ2-7; D possibly corresponds to TRBD1 (7 bases). V lost 6 bases and J lost 2, with 20 bases in between. Germline lookup yields CDR1 MNHEY and CDR2 SVGEGT. This CDR3 is built from 16 residues. As DNA, the CDR3 is TGTGCCAGCAGGCGGGACAGTAATTCCTTTGCCTACGAGCAGTACTTC. Protein: CASRRDSNSFAYEQYF.

This sequence joins TRBV29-1 and TRBJ1-1; TRBD1 matches 7 bases. Germline CDR1 and CDR2: SQVTM and ANQGSEA. CDR3 length: 17 residues. The trim removed 0 bases at V and 5 bases at J, leaving 15 bases unmatched. CDR3 sequence (DNA): TGCAGCGTTGAAGAAAGAAGGGGGCCCTTCAGATATACTGAAGCTTTCTTT. This sequence encodes CSVEERRGPFRYTEAFF.

This clonotype has only a few counts. This chain links TRBV10-3 with TRBJ2-7; D is perhaps TRBD1 or TRBD2 (5 bases each). The CDR3 loop spans 13 amino acids. V shed 11 bases and J shed 8 bases, with 22 bases lying between them. Germline CDR1 ENHRY, CDR2 SYGVKD. The CDR3 spells CASRGPQARKQYF. DNA of the CDR3: TGTGCCTCACGGGGACCCCAGGCGCGAAAGCAGTACTTC.

The chain uses TRBV3-1 and TRBJ1-2, with D unresolved. The CDR3 runs 14 residues. The V end was cut by 2 bases, the J end by 5 bases, with 12 bases between. Germline V CDR1 and CDR2: LGHDT, YNNKEL (reference sequence). The CDR3 sequence is CASSQPTRPYGYTF. The CDR3 DNA is TGTGCCAGCAGCCAACCGACCCGACCGTATGGCTACACCTTC.

The rearrangement links TRBV29-1 to TRBJ2-1; TRBD1 might be the D (5 bases). The CDR3 extends over 11 amino acids. The germline V and J ends were trimmed by 6 bases and 14 bases, with 17 bases remaining between them. CDR1 is SQVTM, CDR2 ANQGSEA, per germline. The CDR3: CSVGLMGPEFF. CDR3 DNA sequence: TGCAGCGTGGGATTGATGGGGCCGGAGTTCTTC.

The rearrangement links TRBV11-3 to TRBJ2-7, with a tentative D call TRBD1 (6 bases). V was cut by 5 bases and J by 5 bases, with 16 bases left in between. The CDR3 contains 14 residues. Germline V gene sequence: CDR1 SGHNT, CDR2 YENEEA. DNA for the CDR3: TGTGCCAGCAGCCCGAATACCCAGGGGAACGAGCAGTACTTC. This gives the protein CASSPNTQGNEQYF.

This chain joins TRBV4-1 and TRBJ2-5, with 8 bases that match TRBD1. With 4 bases clipped from V and 11 bases from J, the junction kept 18 bases outside the gene matches. In germline, CDR1 is MGHRA, CDR2 YSYEKL. The CDR3 covers 16 residues. The CDR3 DNA reads TGCGCCAGCAGCCCAGGACAGGGAACGACCTACAATGAGCAGTACTTC. Translated, it gives CASSPGQGTTYNEQYF.

V and J are TRBV12-3 or TRBV12-4 and TRBJ1-1, with unresolved D. The CDR3 has 13 amino acids. Between the trimmed V and J ends, which lost 5 bases and 1 base, there was a span of 8 bases. The DNA of the CDR3 is TGTGCCAGCAGTGGACGGGCGAACACTGAAGCTTTCTTT. This translates into CASSGRANTEAFF.

V usage is TRBV20-1 and J usage is TRBJ2-5, with 10 bases that match TRBD1. Germline V gene lookup returns CDR1 DFQATT and CDR2 SNEGSKA (reference sequence). The V gene end was trimmed by 6 bases and the J gene end by 5 bases; junction bases not matched to a gene: 6. This CDR3 is 13 amino acids long. This chain's CDR3 is CSAPGQGRETQYF. The CDR3 region has the DNA TGCAGTGCGCCGGGACAGGGGAGGGAGACCCAGTACTTC.

This clonotype has more than one count but fewer than ten. The rearrangement links TRBV2 to TRBJ1-4; the D gene is possibly TRBD1 (6 bases). Germline lookup yields CDR1 SNHLY and CDR2 FYNNEI. This CDR3 is 14 amino acids long. V lost 6 bases and J 5 bases, leaving 13 bases between the germline ends. CDR3 bases: TGTGCCAGCAGGGAGGACAGACTAAATGAAAAACTGTTTTTT. It translates to CASREDRLNEKLFF.

This clonotype was observed a handful of times. V and J are TRBV7-2 and TRBJ1-4; D is possibly TRBD1 (6 bases). V lost 4 bases to trimming and J lost 8 bases, with 14 bases between them. This CDR3 has 14 residues. Germline CDR1 and CDR2: SGHTA and FQGNSA. The CDR3 DNA sequence: TGTGCCAGCAGCTCAAACAGGGATTTAGAAAAACTGTTTTTT. Translation: CASSSNRDLEKLFF.

The rearrangement uses TRBV4-2 and TRBJ1-1; D remains ambiguous. The CDR3 is made up of 16 amino acids. Trimming took 1 base from V and 1 from J, leaving 13 bases between them. Germline values: CDR1 LGHNA, CDR2 YNFKEQ. Written as DNA, the CDR3 is TGTGCCAGCAGCCAAGTCCGAGGGTATCGGAACACTGAAGCTTTCTTT. Translation: CASSQVRGYRNTEAFF.

The rearrangement links TRBV7-7 to TRBJ2-7; TRBD2 matches 13 bases. The better agreement between TRBJ2-5 and the DNA end casts doubt on the J call. This CDR3 has 14 amino acids. Germline lookup yields CDR1 SSHAT and CDR2 FNYEAQ (reference sequence). This CDR3 is CASGLAGVGETQYF. CDR3 DNA sequence: TGTGCCAGCGGACTAGCGGGAGTTGGAGAGACCCAGTACTTC.

The CDR3 region has the DNA TGCGCCAGCAGTCCAGGGCTACCACCGTTGAATGAGCAGTTCTTC. Protein: CASSPGLPPLNEQFF. This chain uses TRBV5-1 with TRBJ2-1; weak D call: TRBD1 (5 bases). Trimming left V 5 bases short and J 7 bases short, with 19 bases between. Germline assignment: CDR1 SGHRS and CDR2 YFSETQ. The CDR3 sequence is 15 residues long.

There are many counts of this clonotype. The chain carries TRBV10-3 and TRBJ2-7; 7 nucleotides match TRBD1. The germline CDR1 and CDR2 sequences are ENHRY and SYGVKD. The CDR3 is 17 amino acids. J gave up 1 base and V 0 bases, and 9 bases lay outside the gene matches. CDR3 in amino acids: CAISESIISGGSYEQYF. CDR3 sequence (DNA): TGTGCCATCAGTGAGTCGATTATCTCAGGGGGATCCTACGAGCAGTACTTC.

This clonotype was seen more than once but under ten times. V and J are TRBV29-1 and TRBJ2-7; 7 positions match TRBD2. J lost 5 bases, V lost 5 bases, and 21 bases had no gene match. Per germline, CDR1 SQVTM and CDR2 ANQGSEA. This CDR3 has 17 amino acids. CDR3 residues: CSVRGLSGGGLLNEQYF. The DNA for the CDR3 is TGCAGCGTTAGGGGACTATCCGGAGGCGGCCTTTTGAACGAGCAGTACTTC.

In the case of this clonotype: The germline gene is not matched at one end of the junction; a read error may be the cause. The CDR3 loop reads CAGSQDPASYEQYF. For the CDR3, the DNA is TGTGCCGGCAGCCAAGATCCGGCTTCCTACGAGCAGTACTTC. This chain joins TRBV3-1 and TRBJ2-7; D unresolved. CDR3 length: 14 residues. Per the germline V gene, CDR1 is LGHDT and CDR2 is YNNKEL (reference sequence).

The genes are TRBV5-1 and TRBJ2-1; 9 bases agree with TRBD2. Germline V CDR1 and CDR2: SGHRS, YFSETQ. V lost 0 bases, J lost 11 bases, and 6 bases stayed unmatched. This CDR3 is built from 14 residues. The CDR3 reads CASSLDGTSSQQFF. Here the CDR3 DNA reads TGCGCCAGCAGCTTGGACGGGACTAGCAGTCAGCAGTTCTTC.

The chain joins TRBV20-1 to TRBJ2-3, with D unresolved. Germline V gene data show CDR1 as DFQATT and CDR2 as SNEGSKA (reference sequence). CDR3 length: 11 residues. Deletions cut 3 bases from V and 6 bases from J, with 7 bases between. CDR3 sequence reads: CSARQADTQYF. DNA of the CDR3: TGCAGTGCTAGGCAGGCGGATACGCAGTATTTT.

This chain joins TRBV7-2 and TRBJ2-5; no clear D gene. The V end lost 4 bases, the J end lost 5 bases, and 14 bases lay between the germline ends. Germline V gene sequence: CDR1 SGHTA, CDR2 FQGNSA. This CDR3 is 14 amino acids long. The CDR3 loop is CASSYNPNGETQYF. CDR3 nucleotide sequence: TGTGCCAGCAGCTACAACCCAAACGGGGAGACCCAGTACTTC.

A few counts support this clonotype. The V call is TRBV29-1, the J call TRBJ2-3, with 12 bases fitting TRBD2. In germline, CDR1 is SQVTM, CDR2 ANQGSEA. Trimming at V came to 2 bases and at J to 2 bases, leaving 8 bases not matched to a gene. This CDR3 comprises 17 residues. CDR3 protein: CSVEKNRLAGVTDTQYF. CDR3 bases: TGCAGCGTTGAAAAGAACAGACTAGCGGGAGTCACAGATACGCAGTATTTT.

A few counts support this clonotype. The CDR3, as DNA: TGTGCCAGCCCCAGGTTCAGGCCGGGACACCACTACGAGCAGTACTTC. Its protein is CASPRFRPGHHYEQYF. The chain combines TRBV27 with TRBJ2-7; TRBD1 is a possible D gene (6 bases). V was pared by 8 bases and J by 3 bases, with 23 bases between. The length of the CDR3 is 16 residues. CDR1 and CDR2 (germline): MNHEY, SMNVEV (reference sequence).

V gene TRBV4-1 combines with J gene TRBJ2-7, with TRBD2 matching over 10 bases. Per germline, CDR1 MGHRA and CDR2 YSYEKL. The CDR3 has 16 amino acids. The trim removed 1 base at V and 2 bases at J, leaving 5 bases unmatched. The CDR3 sequence: CASSQAIAGGAYEQYF. The DNA of the CDR3 is TGCGCCAGCAGCCAAGCAATAGCGGGAGGAGCCTACGAGCAGTACTTC.

The J gene is TRBJ2-5, the V gene TRBV20-1; either TRBD1 or TRBD2 may fit D (5 bases each). The V end was cut by 4 bases, the J end by 4 bases, with 7 bases between. The CDR3 consists of 11 residues. Germline V lookup: CDR1 DFQATT, CDR2 SNEGSKA (reference sequence). CDR3 sequence reads: CSATGRETQYF. DNA for the CDR3: TGCAGTGCTACAGGGAGAGAGACCCAGTACTTC.

This chain joins TRBV3-1 and TRBJ2-1; 9 bases map to TRBD2. Trimming at V came to 3 bases and at J to 8 bases, leaving 14 bases not matched to a gene. Per the germline V gene, CDR1 is LGHDT and CDR2 is YNNKEL (reference sequence). CDR3 length: 17 residues. CDR3 residues: CASSHDLAGVEVDEQFF. In DNA, the CDR3 is TGTGCCAGCAGCCACGACTTAGCGGGAGTGGAGGTCGATGAGCAGTTCTTC.

The CDR3 nucleotides read TGTGCCAGCAGGACTAGCGGAACCTCGAACACCGGGGAGCTGTTTTTT. Its protein product is CASRTSGTSNTGELFF. V usage is TRBV19 and J usage is TRBJ2-2, with 10 positions matching TRBD2. J was trimmed by 0 bases and V by 9 bases; bases with no gene match: 7. The germline gives CDR1 LNHDA, CDR2 SQIVND (reference sequence). The CDR3 sequence is 16 residues long.

The V and J genes are TRBV4-1 and TRBJ2-3; weak D call: TRBD2 (5 bases). The CDR3 spans 15 residues. V dropped 5 bases and J dropped 5 bases, with 17 bases sitting between them. Germline V gives CDR1 MGHRA, CDR2 YSYEKL. The CDR3 spells CASSEVPGSEDTQYF. For the CDR3, the DNA is TGCGCCAGCAGCGAGGTGCCCGGTAGCGAAGATACGCAGTATTTT.

The V gene is TRBV5-6, the J gene TRBJ2-5, with TRBD2 identical over 10 bases. CDR1 and CDR2 (germline): SGHDT, YYEEEE. V shed 3 bases and J 0 bases; nucleotides not matched to a gene: 2. This CDR3 comprises 15 residues. CDR3 nucleotides: TGTGCCAGCAGCTGGGGACTAGCGAACCAAGAGACCCAGTACTTC. Translating gives CASSWGLANQETQYF.